These 32 T cell receptor beta chains were sequenced from one sample in a study of blood T cells in healthy people across ages. The authors ran a second PCR of roughly 6 to 12 cycles using a sample-barcoded 5' primer and a J-beta primer mix. Via MiXCR, TCRdb re-called the 5' RACE reads, giving one row per CDR3 protein. The sample yields roughly 2 million distinct CDR3 sequences, about 50% seen once. The sequencing sample was made of blood. The receptor set was obtained from a middle-aged woman in good health.

In its sample, this clonotype was seen a few times. The gene calls are TRBV6-2 or TRBV6-3 and TRBJ2-6; possibly TRBD2 for D (5 bases). V shed 8 bases and J shed 0 bases, with 20 bases lying between them. There are 18 residues in the CDR3. CDR1 and CDR2 from the germline V gene are MNHEY and SVGEGT. The CDR3 spells CASGNPGISVSGANVLTF. Written as DNA, the CDR3 is TGTGCCAGCGGTAACCCCGGGATTTCTGTCTCTGGGGCCAACGTCCTGACTTTC.

This clonotype has just one count. The rearrangement links TRBV7-9 to TRBJ1-1; 8 bases agree with TRBD1. The CDR3 runs to 13 residues. V lost 8 bases, J lost 3 bases, and 5 bases stayed unmatched. Germline CDR1 reads SEHNR; CDR2 reads FQNEAQ (reference sequence). The CDR3 sequence is CASVTGGYTEAFF. DNA for the CDR3: TGTGCCAGCGTTACAGGGGGTTACACTGAAGCTTTCTTT.

This chain connects TRBV20-1 to TRBJ2-6; D unclear. Trimming stripped 2 bases from V and 2 bases from J, with 7 bases between. Looked up from germline, CDR1 is DFQATT and CDR2 is SNEGSKA (reference sequence). The CDR3 spans 14 residues. CDR3 nucleotide sequence: TGCAGTGCTAGACGCCAGACTGGGGCCAACGTCCTGACTTTC. As protein: CSARRQTGANVLTF.

Note on this clonotype: A much larger clonotype is one base distant, so this may be a read error. The chain recombines TRBV10-3 with TRBJ2-5, with 9 nucleotides matching TRBD1. The DNA end lines up better with TRBJ2-7; the J call may be wrong. Germline V CDR1 and CDR2: ENHRY, SYGVKD. The CDR3 has 13 residues. The CDR3, as DNA: TGTGCCAGCAGGGACAGGGAGGTTGACGAGCAGTACTTC. It encodes CASRDREVDEQYF.

A few counts support this clonotype. CDR3 residues: CASRTGTGEQYF. In DNA, the CDR3 is TGTGCCAGCAGAACCGGGACAGGTGAGCAGTACTTC. The chain carries TRBV6-5 and TRBJ2-5, with 8 positions matching TRBD1. The length of the CDR3 is 12 residues. Losses at the gene ends were 6 bases for V and 11 bases for J; bases not matched to a gene: 8. Germline CDR1 is MNHEY and CDR2 is SVGAGI.

The gene calls are TRBV4-3 and TRBJ2-1; D unresolved. The length of the CDR3 is 15 residues. The germline V gene encodes CDR1 LGHNA and CDR2 YSLEER. V was trimmed by 2 bases and J by 2 bases, leaving 10 bases between them. In DNA form, the CDR3 reads TGCGCCAGCAGCCAACCGGGCCCTGCCTACAATGAGCAGTTCTTC. This encodes CASSQPGPAYNEQFF.

The V gene is TRBV2, the J gene TRBJ1-4; no reliable D call. V was trimmed by 6 bases and J by 14 bases, leaving 22 bases between them. The CDR3 extends over 14 amino acids. Germline V gives CDR1 SNHLY, CDR2 FYNNEI. The CDR3 spells CASSADNASDRLFF. Written as DNA, the CDR3 is TGTGCCAGCAGCGCAGACAACGCCTCTGATCGGCTGTTTTTT.

The chain links TRBV7-2 to TRBJ2-5, with TRBD2 as a possible D gene (7 bases). V gave up 7 bases and J gave up 11 bases, with 23 bases separating them. This CDR3 has 14 amino acids. Germline V gene data show CDR1 as SGHTA and CDR2 as FQGNSA. The CDR3 reads CASTQRGGRGKQYF. The DNA for the CDR3 is TGTGCCAGCACTCAGAGGGGGGGCCGGGGAAAGCAGTACTTC.

Here the CDR3 reads CASSAEFYNEQFF. The CDR3 bases are TGTGCCAGCAGCGCTGAGTTCTACAATGAGCAGTTCTTC. The V and J genes are TRBV9 and TRBJ2-1; no definite D call. CDR3 size: 13 residues. V was trimmed by 3 bases and J by 3 bases, leaving 7 bases between them. Germline loops: CDR1 SGDLS, CDR2 YYNGEE.

The chain recombines TRBV6-1 with TRBJ2-3; D is possibly TRBD1 (6 bases). There are 15 residues in the CDR3. V gave up 2 bases and J gave up 2 bases, with 11 bases separating them. Germline-derived CDR1 and CDR2 are MNHNS and SASEGT. As DNA, the CDR3 is TGTGCCAGCAGTGAACGAGGGGGAACCACAGATACGCAGTATTTT. Translating it yields CASSERGGTTDTQYF.

The chain joins TRBV7-8 to TRBJ2-5; 7 positions agree with TRBD2. CDR1 and CDR2 (germline): SGHVS, FQNEAQ. V shed 2 bases, J shed 2 bases, and the junction held 5 bases outside the gene matches. There are 15 residues in the CDR3. This CDR3 is CASSLQRDLQETQYF. Written as DNA, the CDR3 is TGTGCCAGCAGCTTACAGCGGGACTTACAAGAGACCCAGTACTTC.

CDR3 sequence: CSVRDRGLNEQFF. CDR3 bases: TGCAGTGTCCGGGACAGGGGGTTAAATGAGCAGTTCTTC. This chain connects TRBV20-1 to TRBJ2-1; 11 positions agree with TRBD1. The CDR3 spans 13 residues. In germline, CDR1 is DFQATT, CDR2 SNEGSKA (reference sequence). The V segment lost 7 bases and the J segment 7 bases; nucleotides outside the gene matches: 6.

The V and J genes are TRBV14 and TRBJ2-3; D may be TRBD1 (6 bases). The V gene lost 0 bases and the J gene lost 2 bases, with 15 bases spanning the gap. The CDR3 contains 17 residues. The germline V gene encodes CDR1 SGHDN and CDR2 FVKESK. Here the CDR3 DNA reads TGTGCCAGCAGCCAAGATTGGGCAGGGGTTTCCACAGATACGCAGTATTTT. Translation: CASSQDWAGVSTDTQYF.

This clonotype was observed a handful of times. The CDR3 region is CASSYIPEGFAGYTF. The CDR3 DNA reads TGTGCCAGCAGTTACATCCCGGAGGGTTTCGCTGGCTACACCTTC. The V gene is TRBV6-2 or TRBV6-3, the J gene TRBJ1-2; D is undetermined. CDR1 MNHEY and CDR2 SVGEGT come from the germline V gene. V was pared by 2 bases and J by 7 bases, with 17 bases between. The CDR3 totals 15 residues.

The chain couples TRBV4-3 to TRBJ2-2; D is uncertain. Germline values: CDR1 LGHNA, CDR2 YSLEER. The CDR3 loop spans 13 amino acids. V dropped 2 bases and J dropped 2 bases, with 3 bases sitting between them. The DNA of the CDR3 is TGCGCCAGCAGCCAATCCAACACCGGGGAGCTGTTTTTT. It codes for CASSQSNTGELFF.

This sequence joins TRBV12-3 or TRBV12-4 and TRBJ2-5, with 8 nucleotides matching TRBD2. Unmatched junction bases numbered 7, after V lost 5 bases and J lost 5 bases. The CDR3 is 14 amino acids. DNA for the CDR3: TGTGCCAGCAGTCCCCCCGGGAGGGCTGAGACCCAGTACTTC. Protein sequence: CASSPPGRAETQYF.

CDR3 protein: CASSPRRGLADTQYF. The CDR3 nucleotides are TGTGCCAGCAGTCCGCGCAGGGGGCTCGCAGATACGCAGTATTTT. V is TRBV12-3 or TRBV12-4 and J is TRBJ2-3; TRBD1 aligns across 8 bases. The length of the CDR3 is 15 residues. Losses at the gene ends were 5 bases for V and 4 bases for J; bases not matched to a gene: 8.

J is TRBJ2-1 and V is TRBV20-1; possibly TRBD1 for D (6 bases). With 3 bases removed from V and 2 bases from J, the gap between germline ends came to 14 bases. The CDR3 has 15 amino acids. The germline V gene encodes CDR1 DFQATT and CDR2 SNEGSKA (reference sequence). The CDR3 DNA reads TGCAGTGCTAGCCCTTCAGGGGTTACCTACAATGAGCAGTTCTTC. Translated, it gives CSASPSGVTYNEQFF.

This chain links TRBV24-1 with TRBJ2-3; 7 nucleotides align to TRBD1. The ends lost 3 bases at V and 2 bases at J; junction bases unmatched: 4. The CDR3 extends over 15 amino acids. From germline, CDR1 is KGHDR and CDR2 SFDVKD. The CDR3 DNA sequence: TGTGCCACCAGTGATCCGACAGGGATCACAGATACGCAGTATTTT. This translates into CATSDPTGITDTQYF.

J is TRBJ2-3 and V is TRBV7-2, with D maybe TRBD2 (6 bases). Trimming cost V 1 base and J 0 bases, with 14 bases left between them. The CDR3 length is 17 residues. Germline V lookup: CDR1 SGHTA, CDR2 FQGNSA. In nucleotides, the CDR3 is TGTGCCAGCAGCTTAGTGGGGCTGGGAGGTAGCACAGATACGCAGTATTTT. Translating it yields CASSLVGLGGSTDTQYF.

This clonotype has just a few counts. The genes are TRBV29-1 and TRBJ2-3; D is unclear. V was cut by 0 bases and J by 1 base, with 5 bases left in between. The CDR3 totals 13 residues. In germline, CDR1 is SQVTM, CDR2 ANQGSEA. CDR3 loop: CSVEDRGTDTQYF. The CDR3 DNA reads as TGCAGCGTTGAAGATCGGGGCACAGATACGCAGTATTTT.

The J gene is TRBJ2-1, the V gene TRBV10-3; D uncertain. The CDR3 length is 12 residues. CDR1 ENHRY and CDR2 SYGVKD come from the germline V gene. V was pared by 2 bases and J by 9 bases, with 8 bases between. CDR3 region: CAISEINLEQFF. Written as DNA, the CDR3 is TGTGCCATCAGTGAGATTAACCTTGAGCAGTTCTTC.

This chain connects TRBV28 to TRBJ2-7; 11 bases agree with TRBD1. Germline CDR1 is MDHEN and CDR2 is SYDVKM. V lost 5 bases and J lost 5; bases outside the gene matches: 5. The CDR3 is 14 residues long. The CDR3 spells CASSEDRGLHEQYF. CDR3 nucleotide sequence: TGTGCCAGCAGTGAGGACAGGGGGCTGCACGAGCAGTACTTC.

This clonotype was observed a few times. The chain joins TRBV7-9 to TRBJ1-2; D ambiguous. The V end lost 5 bases, the J end lost 4 bases, and 14 bases lay between the germline ends. The CDR3 extends over 14 amino acids. Germline V gene sequence: CDR1 SEHNR, CDR2 FQNEAQ (reference sequence). The chain's CDR3 is CASSPVHSAYGYTF. CDR3 nucleotides: TGTGCCAGCAGCCCGGTGCATAGCGCCTATGGCTACACCTTC.

The chain has TRBV4-2 and TRBJ2-3; 16 nucleotides match TRBD2. Trimming at V came to 1 base and at J to 1 base, leaving 8 bases not matched to a gene. In germline, CDR1 is LGHNA, CDR2 YNFKEQ. This CDR3 contains 20 residues. Here the CDR3 reads CASSQAMGTSGGEGTDTQYF. The CDR3, as DNA: TGTGCCAGCAGCCAAGCCATGGGGACTAGCGGGGGGGAAGGCACAGATACGCAGTATTTT.

This clonotype has more than one count but fewer than ten. V gene TRBV18 combines with J gene TRBJ2-1; 7 bases align to TRBD1. The V gene's germline CDR1 is KGHSH and CDR2 LQKENI. J lost 1 base, V lost 4 bases, and 7 bases had no gene match. CDR3 length: 16 amino acids. The CDR3 protein is CASSLARDRSYNEQFF. The CDR3 bases are TGTGCCAGCTCACTCGCCCGGGACAGATCCTACAATGAGCAGTTCTTC.

V and J are TRBV29-1 and TRBJ2-5; tentative D call: TRBD2 (5 bases). This CDR3 region has 11 residues. Germline V lookup: CDR1 SQVTM, CDR2 ANQGSEA. Trimming pared 8 bases from V and 4 bases from J, leaving 11 bases between. The CDR3 loop reads CSLDRGETQYF. The CDR3 DNA sequence: TGCAGCCTCGACCGGGGAGAGACCCAGTACTTC.

This clonotype occurred a few times. The chain couples TRBV7-2 to TRBJ2-7; 10 bases map to TRBD2. CDR1 is SGHTA and CDR2 is FQGNSA in the germline V gene. The V gene end was trimmed by 1 base and the J gene end by 0 bases; junction bases not matched to a gene: 3. CDR3 size: 16 residues. CDR3 loop: CASSLDSGGHSYEQYF. CDR3 nucleotide sequence: TGTGCCAGCAGCTTAGATAGCGGGGGGCACTCCTACGAGCAGTACTTC.

The table lists this clonotype with a count of one. V is TRBV20-1 and J is TRBJ1-4, with TRBD1 as a possible D gene (6 bases). Germline assignment: CDR1 DFQATT and CDR2 SNEGSKA (reference sequence). Trimming left V 1 base short and J 6 bases short, with 9 bases between. This CDR3 contains 13 residues. The CDR3 loop reads CSARGRGDEKLFF. The CDR3 DNA follows: TGCAGTGCTAGAGGCAGGGGCGATGAAAAACTGTTTTTT.

This clonotype has a single count. An end of the junction differs from the germline gene, which may be a read error. V usage is TRBV5-1 and J usage is TRBJ2-5; 10 bases agree with TRBD2. Germline assignment: CDR1 SGHRS and CDR2 YFSETQ. The CDR3 contains 15 residues. In nucleotides, the CDR3 is TGCGCCAACAGCTCAGGAGCGGGGGGGAGCGAGACCCAGTACTTC. Protein sequence: CANSSGAGGSETQYF. Combining the CDR3 with reference TRBV5-1 and TRBJ2-5 gives the whole variable domain KAGVTQTPRYLIKTRGQQVTLSCSPISGHRSVSWYQQTPGQGLQFLFEYFSETQRNKGNFPGRFSGRQFSNSRSEMNVSTLELGDSALYLCANSSGAGGSETQYFGPGTRLLVL.

The chain recombines TRBV20-1 with TRBJ2-3, with 8 nucleotides matching TRBD2. Germline V CDR1 and CDR2: DFQATT, SNEGSKA (reference sequence). The CDR3 runs to 15 residues. After removal of 3 bases from V and 3 bases from J, the junction contained 8 bases not matched to a gene. CDR3 residues: CSASLSGGSTDTQYF. CDR3 DNA sequence: TGCAGTGCTAGTTTGAGCGGGGGCTCGACAGATACGCAGTATTTT.

This clonotype was counted many times. The gene calls are TRBV7-2 and TRBJ1-2; D perhaps matches TRBD1 (5 bases). The V end was cut by 6 bases, the J end by 3 bases, with 11 bases between. CDR1 and CDR2 from the germline V gene are SGHTA and FQGNSA. This CDR3 is built from 13 residues. The CDR3 DNA is TGTGCCAGCAGTCCGACCAGGGACTATGGCTACACCTTC. Its protein product is CASSPTRDYGYTF.